Below, 23 T cell receptor beta chains from the same sample are listed, as sequenced in a study of blood T cell repertoires in COVID-19 (dated by TCRdb to about 2020). Library method: the immunoSEQ multiplex PCR assay. Sourced from immuneACCESS, this table was stored by TCRdb with only in-frame sequences that have V and J called. A share of the clones is absent; for the studies checked, an unresolved V gene accounts for under half, and the remainder has no known explanation. This sample lists roughly 260,000 clones; 70% to 85% were detected once. Approximately 5% of the sample rests with the top ten. Sequenced: peripheral blood. Source of these receptors: a woman over 75 with active or convalescent COVID-19.

CDR3 nucleotides: TGTGCCAGCAGCCTAGGAGGTCCCCTCTCTGGGGCCAACGTCCTGACTTTC. This gives the protein CASSLGGPLSGANVLTF. V is TRBV3-1 (or the pseudogene TRBV3-2) and J is TRBJ2-6; tentative D call: TRBD2 (5 bases). V was trimmed by 4 bases and J by 0 bases, leaving 13 bases between them. The CDR3 extends over 17 amino acids. Germline loops: CDR1 LGHDT, CDR2 YNNKEL (reference sequence).

The chain is built from TRBV19 and TRBJ2-1; 7 bases line up with TRBD2. Germline V lookup: CDR1 LNHDA, CDR2 SQIVND (reference sequence). The CDR3 has 16 residues. The ends lost 7 bases at V and 8 bases at J; junction bases unmatched: 17. The DNA of the CDR3 is TGTGCCAGTACCTCCGGTCTGAAGCGGGATTGGGATGAGCAGTTCTTC. Its translation is CASTSGLKRDWDEQFF.

This clone was counted between two and nine times. The CDR3 DNA follows: TGCGCCAGCAGCTTGGTTGCGCAATCTTTCTATGGCTACACCTTC. As protein: CASSLVAQSFYGYTF. The gene calls are TRBV5-1 and TRBJ1-2; D not certain. From germline, CDR1 is SGHRS and CDR2 YFSETQ. The CDR3 extends over 15 amino acids. Between the trimmed V and J ends, which lost 0 bases and 4 bases, there was a span of 13 bases.

The chain employs TRBV3-1 (or the pseudogene TRBV3-2) and TRBJ1-6; 7 bases map to TRBD1. CDR1 LGHDT and CDR2 YNNKEL come from the germline V gene (reference sequence). Germline trimming cut 4 bases from V and 9 bases from J; bases unmatched to any gene: 6. CDR3 size: 14 residues. The chain's CDR3 is CASSLYRGGSPLHF. CDR3 in DNA: TGTGCCAGCAGCCTTTACAGGGGAGGTTCACCCCTCCACTTT.

V gene TRBV6-5 combines with J gene TRBJ2-7; perhaps TRBD2 as D (5 bases). Trimming removed 6 bases at V and 1 base at J, with 13 bases between. CDR1 and CDR2 from the germline V gene are MNHEY and SVGAGI. This CDR3 contains 14 residues. CDR3 nucleotide sequence: TGTGCCAGCAGCCTAGACCGGGGATCCTACGAGCAGTACTTC. Encoded protein: CASSLDRGSYEQYF.

The chain joins TRBV28 to TRBJ2-1; 7 positions agree with TRBD1. J gave up 5 bases and V 3 bases, and 4 bases lay outside the gene matches. The CDR3 has 14 residues. Germline-derived CDR1 and CDR2 are MDHEN and SYDVKM. This CDR3 reads CASSLGQLNNEQFF. Written as DNA, the CDR3 is TGTGCCAGCAGTTTGGGACAGCTAAACAATGAGCAGTTCTTC.

V is TRBV5-5 and J is TRBJ2-7; D unresolved. This CDR3 region has 14 residues. Per the germline V gene, CDR1 is SGHKS and CDR2 is YYEKEE (reference sequence). Trimming pared 2 bases from V and 2 bases from J, leaving 11 bases between. The CDR3 loop is CASSFYSYPYEQYF. CDR3 bases: TGTGCCAGCAGCTTTTATAGCTACCCCTACGAGCAGTACTTC.

This chain connects TRBV18 to TRBJ2-1, with 7 bases that match TRBD1. The CDR3 totals 19 residues. Per the germline V gene, CDR1 is KGHSH and CDR2 is LQKENI. With V trimmed by 4 bases and J by 3 bases, 18 bases remained unmatched. The CDR3 nucleotides are TGTGCCAGCTCACGACTCCGGGACAGCCACAGGATGGGCTACAATGAGCAGTTCTTC. This translates into CASSRLRDSHRMGYNEQFF.

This clone has a single count. This chain uses TRBV10-3 with TRBJ1-1, with TRBD1 matching over 8 bases. V lost 2 bases to trimming and J lost 9 bases; unmatched junction nucleotides: 8. The germline gives CDR1 ENHRY, CDR2 SYGVKD. This CDR3 spans 14 amino acids. Written as DNA, the CDR3 is TGTGCCATCAGTGAGAGAGGACAGGGCGGCCAAGCTTTCTTT. It codes for CAISERGQGGQAFF.

The chain combines TRBV15 with TRBJ1-1; 8 bases fit TRBD1. The ends lost 0 bases at V and 8 bases at J; junction bases unmatched: 2. This CDR3 contains 13 residues. Germline CDR1 and CDR2: LNHNV and YYDKDF (reference sequence). The CDR3 DNA reads TGTGCCACCAGCAGAGATAGGGACAGGGAAGCTTTCTTT. Protein sequence: CATSRDRDREAFF. Combining the CDR3 with reference TRBV15 and TRBJ1-1 gives the whole variable domain DAMVIQNPRYQVTQFGKPVTLSCSQTLNHNVMYWYQQKSSQAPKLLFHYYDKDFNNEADTPDNFQSRRPNTSFCFLDIRSPGLGDTAMYLCATSRDRDREAFFGQGTRLTVV.

The chain carries TRBV3-1 (or the pseudogene TRBV3-2) and TRBJ2-1, with a weak D call TRBD2 (6 bases). Germline V gene lookup returns CDR1 LGHDT and CDR2 YNNKEL (reference sequence). Trimming took 4 bases from V and 9 from J, leaving 10 bases between them. The CDR3 totals 12 residues. The CDR3 DNA is TGTGCCAGCAGCCCACCCGGGGGTGAGCAGTTCTTC. It codes for CASSPPGGEQFF.

This rearrangement joins TRBV10-3 to TRBJ2-7, with 11 bases fitting TRBD1. This CDR3 contains 16 residues. Germline lookup yields CDR1 ENHRY and CDR2 SYGVKD. Germline trimming cut 2 bases from V and 5 bases from J; bases unmatched to any gene: 8. Here the CDR3 DNA reads TGTGCCATCAGTGAGCCCGGACAGGGGGCTTGGAACGAGCAGTACTTC. Its translation is CAISEPGQGAWNEQYF.

The rearrangement joins TRBV6-5 to TRBJ2-3; weak D call: TRBD2 (6 bases). The CDR3 loop spans 15 amino acids. Trimming shortened V by 10 bases and J by 4 bases, and 21 bases separated the two germline ends. The germline V gene has CDR1 MNHEY and CDR2 SVGAGI. CDR3 nucleotides: TGTGCCACCTCGGGACTGGTTCGGACGCCAGATACGCAGTATTTT. Amino acid sequence: CATSGLVRTPDTQYF.

This clone was recorded a few times. The chain combines TRBV28 with TRBJ1-6; D gene unclear. V was shortened by 10 bases and J by 4 bases, with 5 bases between the two germline ends. Germline CDR1 reads MDHEN; CDR2 reads SYDVKM. The CDR3 is made up of 11 amino acids. The CDR3 bases are TGTGCCACCCGGTATAATTCACCCCTCCACTTT. Its translation: CATRYNSPLHF.

The chain is built from TRBV27 and TRBJ2-2, with TRBD1 as a possible D gene (7 bases). From germline, CDR1 is MNHEY and CDR2 SMNVEV (reference sequence). V was trimmed by 1 base and J by 2 bases, leaving 14 bases between them. The CDR3 length is 17 residues. The CDR3 spells CASSLFWQGGNTGELFF. The CDR3 nucleotides are TGTGCCAGCAGTTTATTTTGGCAGGGGGGAAACACCGGGGAGCTGTTTTTT.

The chain combines TRBV5-1 with TRBJ1-4, with unresolved D. Trimming pared 4 bases from V and 0 bases from J, leaving 13 bases between. The CDR3 has 16 residues. CDR1 is SGHRS, CDR2 YFSETQ, per germline. CDR3 DNA sequence: TGCGCCAGCAGCAAAGGACTGGGCGCAACTAATGAAAAACTGTTTTTT. Its protein product is CASSKGLGATNEKLFF.

The gene calls are TRBV9 and TRBJ1-2; D uncertain. The V gene lost 0 bases and the J gene lost 6 bases, with 9 bases spanning the gap. CDR3 size: 13 residues. Germline V gene sequence: CDR1 SGDLS, CDR2 YYNGEE. The CDR3 region is CASSVEREDGYTF. In DNA, the CDR3 is TGTGCCAGCAGCGTAGAGAGGGAGGATGGCTACACCTTC.

The table lists this clone with a count of one. CDR3 DNA sequence: TGTGCCAGCAGCCAAGGCAGCGGGGGACGACTAACCGAGCAGTACTTC. Translated, it gives CASSQGSGGRLTEQYF. V and J are TRBV3-1 (or the pseudogene TRBV3-2) and TRBJ2-7, with 8 bases identical to TRBD2. Germline V CDR1 and CDR2: LGHDT, YNNKEL (reference sequence). With V trimmed by 1 base and J by 6 bases, 11 bases remained unmatched. This CDR3 spans 16 amino acids.

The genes are TRBV30 and TRBJ1-3; D perhaps matches TRBD1 (5 bases). Trimming cost V 2 bases and J 4 bases, with 9 bases left between them. CDR1 and CDR2 from the germline V gene are GTSNPN and SVGIG (reference sequence). The CDR3 has 13 residues. The CDR3 coding sequence is TGTGCCTGGAGTCGAACAGGAGGAAACACCATATATTTT. This sequence encodes CAWSRTGGNTIYF.

J is TRBJ1-3 and V is TRBV24-1, with unresolved D. CDR3 length equals 15 residues. Trimming removed 0 bases from V and 2 bases from J, with 7 bases in between. Germline values: CDR1 KGHDR, CDR2 SFDVKD. CDR3 loop: CATSDLSQAGNTIYF. In DNA form, the CDR3 reads TGTGCCACCAGTGATTTGTCGCAGGCTGGAAACACCATATATTTT.

The rearrangement links TRBV7-2 to TRBJ2-5, with a possible D match to TRBD1 (5 bases). Trimming removed 1 base from V and 2 bases from J, with 14 bases in between. The length of the CDR3 is 16 residues. Germline V gives CDR1 SGHTA, CDR2 FQGNSA. The CDR3: CASSLEGRFVQETQYF. In DNA form, the CDR3 reads TGTGCCAGCAGCTTAGAGGGGCGGTTCGTTCAAGAGACCCAGTACTTC.

This chain links TRBV19 with TRBJ1-3, with D uncertain. Per germline, CDR1 LNHDA and CDR2 SQIVND (reference sequence). This CDR3 is built from 12 residues. Trimming left V 5 bases short and J 2 bases short, with 4 bases between. The CDR3: CASSSAGNTIYF. The DNA of the CDR3 is TGTGCCAGTAGTTCCGCTGGAAACACCATATATTTT.

The V gene is TRBV11-2, the J gene TRBJ1-4, with D possibly TRBD1 on 6 matching bases. The CDR3 is 15 amino acids. V lost 5 bases and J 7 bases, leaving 17 bases between the germline ends. The germline CDR1 and CDR2 sequences are SGHAT and FQNNGV. As DNA, the CDR3 is TGTGCCAGCAGCCGAATACAGGGTCATGTTGAAAAACTGTTTTTT. Protein sequence: CASSRIQGHVEKLFF. Combining the CDR3 with reference TRBV11-2 and TRBJ1-4 gives the whole variable domain EAGVAQSPRYKIIEKRQSVAFWCNPISGHATLYWYQQILGQGPKLLIQFQNNGVVDDSQLPKDRFSAERLKGVDSTLKIQPAKLEDSAVYLCASSRIQGHVEKLFFGSGTQLSVL.